The present entry profiles one TCR beta chain with its context. The repertoire was sequenced with immunoSEQ multiplex PCR; TCRdb's copy has only in-frame clones and lacks some. Here the sample spans 65,000 to 80,000 clones, 91% being singletons. This record belongs to a study of blood T cell repertoires in COVID-19. As for the study in general: COVID-19 samples, acute and convalescent, were from the United States, Italy and Spain.

Sequencing was done on a sample of peripheral blood. The TCR comes from a human donor in a cohort sampled during active COVID-19.

The CDR3 DNA sequence: TGTGCCAGCAGTTTATCGTCGGGACAGTCCTATAATTCACCCCTCCACTTT. It encodes CASSLSSGQSYNSPLHF. The V gene is TRBV27, the J gene TRBJ1-6; 7 nucleotides agree with TRBD1. CDR1 and CDR2 from the germline V gene are MNHEY and SMNVEV (reference sequence). The CDR3 has 17 residues. With V trimmed by 0 bases and J by 1 base, 3 bases remained unmatched.